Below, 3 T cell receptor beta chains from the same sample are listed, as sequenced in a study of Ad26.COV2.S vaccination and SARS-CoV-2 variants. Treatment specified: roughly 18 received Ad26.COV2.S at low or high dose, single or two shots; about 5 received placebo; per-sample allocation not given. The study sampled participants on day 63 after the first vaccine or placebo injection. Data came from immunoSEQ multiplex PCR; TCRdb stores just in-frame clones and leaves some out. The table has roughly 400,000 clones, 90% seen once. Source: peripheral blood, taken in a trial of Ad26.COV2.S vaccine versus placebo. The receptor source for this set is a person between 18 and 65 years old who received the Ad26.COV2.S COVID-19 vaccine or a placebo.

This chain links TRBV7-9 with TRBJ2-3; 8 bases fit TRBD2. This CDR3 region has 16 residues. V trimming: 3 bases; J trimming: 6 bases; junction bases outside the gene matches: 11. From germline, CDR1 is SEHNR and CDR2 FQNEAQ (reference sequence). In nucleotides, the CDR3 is TGTGCCAGCAGCTTTGAAGGGGCTGGCGGGAGGGATACGCAGTATTTT. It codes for CASSFEGAGGRDTQYF.

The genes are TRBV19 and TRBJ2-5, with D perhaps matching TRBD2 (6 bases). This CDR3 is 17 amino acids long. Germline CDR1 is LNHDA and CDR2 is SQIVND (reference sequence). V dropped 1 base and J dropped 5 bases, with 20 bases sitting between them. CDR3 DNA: TGTGCCAGTAGTATAGGGGGGGTCGGGTGGTCTCAGGAGACCCAGTACTTC. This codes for CASSIGGVGWSQETQYF.

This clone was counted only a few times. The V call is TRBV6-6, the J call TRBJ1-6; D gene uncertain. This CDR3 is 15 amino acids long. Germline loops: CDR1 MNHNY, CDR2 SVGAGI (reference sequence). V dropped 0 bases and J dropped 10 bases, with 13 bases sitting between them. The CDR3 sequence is CASSYSGEGRSPLHF. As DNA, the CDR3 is TGTGCCAGCAGTTACTCGGGAGAGGGAAGGTCACCCCTCCACTTT.